The present TCR beta chain was sequenced within a study of OX40 agonist ivuxolimab in advanced cancers. Looking at the study overall: The study treated patients with ivuxolimab, an agonistic anti-OX40 (CD134) antibody. Two cutaneous melanoma patients and one hepatocellular carcinoma patient, three in all, had partial responses.

TCRdb's copy holds only in-frame clones and misses some; the assay was immunoSEQ multiplex PCR. The sample yields about 32,000 clones, 80% to 95% seen once. Patients had blood sampled at baseline and again on cycle 4 day 1 and cycle 7 day 1. Germline V gene data show CDR1 as SGHVS and CDR2 as FNYEAQ. Trimming removed 5 bases at V and 4 bases at J, with 12 bases between. This CDR3 comprises 14 residues. In its sample, this clone is medium-sized (0.01 to 0.1%). The source is an adult with an advanced solid tumor such as melanoma, head and neck, liver or kidney cancer. The gene calls are TRBV7-6 and TRBJ2-1; possible D gene TRBD2, 5 bases. Sequences were derived from CD4+ or CD8+ T cells sorted from blood, sampled in a trial of the OX40 agonist ivuxolimab. The CDR3, as DNA: TGTGCCAGCAGCCCTCTCGGACTGTACAATGAGCAGTTCTTC. Its translation is CASSPLGLYNEQFF. Full variable domain (outside the CDR3, taken from reference TRBV7-6 and TRBJ2-1): GAGVSQSPRYKVTKRGQDVALRCDPISGHVSLYWYRQALGQGPEFLTYFNYEAQQDKSGLPNDRFSAERPEGSISTLTIQRTEQRDSAMYRCASSPLGLYNEQFFGPGTRLTVL.